This entry is about one T cell receptor (beta chain). These data belong to a study of cytomegalovirus exposure and HLA in healthy donors. The primer mix had 60 Vbeta and 13 Jbeta primers. Some clones are missing from TCRdb's copy, which holds only in-frame ones; the method was immunoSEQ multiplex PCR. The table includes 150,000 to 200,000 clones, just over 75% detected once. This CDR3 region has 16 residues. J lost 4 bases, V lost 6 bases, and 12 bases had no gene match. Germline V gene data show CDR1 as MDHEN and CDR2 as SYDVKM. This chain links TRBV28 with TRBJ1-5; 7 bases fit TRBD1. The specimen sequenced was PBMCs. The source is a man aged 30 to 39 in good health and CMV-seronegative. The CDR3 region has the DNA TGTGCCAGCAGCCCTAGGTACAGGGGATCAAATCAGCCCCAGCATTTT. This encodes CASSPRYRGSNQPQHF.